Here is one T cell receptor beta chain with its context. The data belong to a study of blood T cell repertoires in COVID-19. Study summary: Acute and convalescent COVID-19 samples came from the United States, Italy and Spain. Sample material is recorded as cDNA or gDNA derived from T cells, B-cell-depleted T cells, or PBMCs.

As originally analysed: It was from reference gene primer amplification that nucleated cell counts were estimated. Libraries were prepared by immunoSEQ multiplex PCR; TCRdb keeps only in-frame clonotypes and omits some of them. That table supplies the V and J calls and clone size; D and trimming were determined from the DNA. The sample consists of about 130,000 clones, around 87% of them appearing once. The CDR3 is 14 amino acids. Trimming stripped 2 bases from V and 0 bases from J, with 7 bases between. The V gene's germline CDR1 is SEHNR and CDR2 FQNEAQ (reference sequence). What was sequenced was peripheral blood. This chain links TRBV7-9 with TRBJ1-1; unclear D gene. The receptor was isolated from a woman between 45 and 60 years old who had recovered from COVID-19. CDR3 loop: CASSLFFMNTEAFF. CDR3 nucleotide sequence: TGTGCCAGCAGCTTATTCTTTATGAACACTGAAGCTTTCTTT.